The rows below give T cell receptor beta chains drawn from one sample of a study of blood T cell repertoires in COVID-19. Only in-frame clones appear in the TCRdb table, and some are missing; sequencing was by immunoSEQ multiplex PCR. The sample has hundreds of thousands of clones, approximately 90% seen once; the top ten hold 4% to 5.5%. Sequencing was done on a sample of peripheral blood. These receptors came from a woman aged 30 to 39 with acute or convalescent COVID-19. Both conserved end residues are trimmed from each CDR3. Each record gives: CDR3 length, J gene, V gene, CDR3 protein.

9 TRBJ2-5 TRBV2 ASSEEETQY
14 TRBJ2-5 TRBV28 ASSPGLAEYQETQY
11 TRBJ2-7 TRBV19 ASSIDREYEQY
15 TRBJ1-3 TRBV6-4 ASSVTGGDGSGNTIY
13 TRBJ1-2 TRBV28 ASSFSPGTGYGYT
12 TRBJ1-1 TRBV6-5 ASRRDRGNTEAF
13 TRBJ2-2 TRBV29-1 SVEWLAGGSGELF
13 TRBJ1-5 TRBV2 ASSESETENQPQH
13 TRBJ1-1 TRBV27 ASSLLTGTNTEAF
13 TRBJ2-2 TRBV6-6 ASSYSGRNTGELF
12 TRBJ2-2 TRBV10-3 AISEPRGLGELF
13 TRBJ2-3 TRBV10-3 AISKAGTSTDTQY
11 TRBJ2-2 TRBV24-1 ATSESSTGELF
10 TRBJ2-2 TRBV7-3 ASTRGSGELF
11 TRBJ1-3 TRBV12-3/TRBV12-4 ASTLRAGNTIY
10 TRBJ2-3 TRBV10-2 ASTSGADTQY
13 TRBJ1-5 TRBV7-6 ASSSLDRGEQPQH
14 TRBJ2-7 TRBV9 ASSVGGGQGLGEQY
18 TRBJ1-2 TRBV5-3 ARSLTDEKQGAPNNYGYT
14 TRBJ2-4 TRBV19 ASSNSGGVAKNIQY
13 TRBJ2-3 TRBV11-2 ASSFGGRIQDTQY
12 TRBJ1-2 TRBV27 ASSTQGALSGYT
10 TRBJ1-1 TRBV13 ASQGGNTEAF
14 TRBJ2-3 TRBV7-3 ASSQATSGGTDTQY
14 TRBJ2-3 TRBV6-1 ASSDPLAGGTDTQY
12 TRBJ1-2 TRBV19 ASSIDRVVDGYT
15 TRBJ2-2 TRBV3-1/TRBV3-2 ASSPIPGTSGDGELF
14 TRBJ1-2 TRBV11-1 ASSPLRVGAGYGYT
13 TRBJ1-6 TRBV18 ASSPGTGWDSPLH
13 TRBJ2-1 TRBV7-3 ASSLRGGTYNEQF
14 TRBJ1-6 TRBV27 ASSSLQGAVGSPLH
11 TRBJ2-7 TRBV3-1/TRBV3-2 ASSPREEPVEY
13 TRBJ2-3 TRBV5-1 ASSPGQGITDTQY
13 TRBJ2-3 TRBV27 ASSLRRGGTDTQY
15 TRBJ2-3 TRBV9 ASSVEGGTGATDTQY
9 TRBJ1-2 TRBV28 ASNYGYGYT
14 TRBJ1-1 TRBV4-1 ASSGGRGGNRAEAF
13 TRBJ1-2 TRBV3-1/TRBV3-2 ASSPRQGFTHGYT
14 TRBJ2-5 TRBV24-1 ATSDSKTRGAETQY
10 TRBJ1-5 TRBV30 AWSDFSQPQH
13 TRBJ2-3 TRBV2 ASRRTSGVGDTQY
13 TRBJ1-4 TRBV24-1 ATSEGGTGGGKLF
10 TRBJ2-7 TRBV12-3/TRBV12-4 ASSSGGWEQY
12 TRBJ2-7 TRBV28 ATETGWSSYEQY
10 TRBJ1-1 TRBV30 AWRTERTEAF
13 TRBJ2-5 TRBV5-1 ASSPAGGPMETQY
11 TRBJ1-4 TRBV27 ASSFPGGEKLF
12 TRBJ1-5 TRBV19 ASTPQPVNQPQH
13 TRBJ2-3 TRBV7-6 ASSVTYSGGATQY
10 TRBJ1-4 TRBV30 AWGGVQGELF
13 TRBJ2-5 TRBV5-1 ASSFGVDWEETQY
13 TRBJ2-1 TRBV19 ASSIGLRRWDEQF
14 TRBJ2-7 TRBV3-1/TRBV3-2 ASSQVTPSGGHEQY
13 TRBJ2-3 TRBV9 ASSPRTPSTDTQY
13 TRBJ2-7 TRBV11-2 ASSLGAGGAQEQY